Listed below are T cell receptor beta chains from one sample, sequenced in a study of blood T cell repertoires in COVID-19. The table came from immunoSEQ multiplex PCR; TCRdb's copy has only in-frame clones and leaves some out. This table has some 50,000 clones, around 80% appearing once. Specimen: peripheral blood. Every receptor here comes from a human donor in a cohort sampled during active COVID-19. Each CDR3 is given with its conserved first and last residue. D genes are given only for firm matches. Size values are once, few and many counts, or a class for expanded clones, and some rows have none.

>-|-|TRBJ1-1|15|TRBV3-1/TRBV3-2
TGTGCCAGCAGCCCTACTAGGGGGAAGGGGACTGAAGCTTTCTTT
CASSPTRGKGTEAFF
>-|-|TRBJ2-2|12|TRBV6-2/TRBV6-3
TGTGCCAGCAGCAAGGGGGCCGGGGAGCTGTTTTTT
CASSKGAGELFF
>-|-|TRBJ2-7|13|TRBV19
TGTGCCAGTAGTTCGAAGACTAGAGGAGAGCAGTACTTC
CASSSKTRGEQYF
>-|TRBD2|TRBJ2-5|13|TRBV12-3/TRBV12-4
TGTGCCAGCACCAGGACTAGCAGGGCGACCCAGTACTTC
CASTRTSRATQYF
>-|TRBD2|TRBJ2-1|16|TRBV7-3
TGTGCCAGCAGCTTAAGGCCTAGCGGGGGGGCCCATGAGCAGTTCTTC
CASSLRPSGGAHEQFF
>-|TRBD1|TRBJ1-1|16|TRBV5-1
TGCGCCAGCAGCTTGGATCTGACAGGGACGAACACTGAAGCTTTCTTT
CASSLDLTGTNTEAFF
>-|TRBD1|TRBJ2-1|13|TRBV30
TGTGCCTGGAGTCGAGGGGGCAGAAATGAGCAGTTCTTC
CAWSRGGRNEQFF
>-|TRBD2|TRBJ2-3|16|TRBV9
TGTGCCAGCAGCCCCCGTTGGCGGGGGATCACAGATACGCAGTATTTT
CASSPRWRGITDTQYF
>-|TRBD2|TRBJ2-2|17|TRBV5-1
TGCGCCAGCAGCTGGACTAGCGGGAGCCCGAACACCGGGGAGCTGTTTTTT
CASSWTSGSPNTGELFF
>-|-|TRBJ1-2|13|TRBV7-9
TGTGCCAGCAGCTTATCGGCAGGGAGGGGCTACACCTTC
CASSLSAGRGYTF
>-|-|TRBJ2-1|11|TRBV12-3/TRBV12-4
TGTGCCAGCAGTACCCTAGACGAGCAGTTCTTC
CASSTLDEQFF
>-|TRBD2|TRBJ2-2|18|TRBV7-8
TGTGCCAGCAGCTCAGAATGGAGACTAGCGGGGCTCACCGGGGAGCTGTTTTTT
CASSSEWRLAGLTGELFF
>-|-|TRBJ2-5|16|TRBV6-5
TGTGCCAGCAGTTACTCGGGGCGAGTCTTTTCGGAGACCCAGTACTTC
CASSYSGRVFSETQYF
>-|TRBD2|TRBJ2-5|17|TRBV24-1
TGTGCCACCAGTGGGCGTCTAGCGGGAGGGGCCCAGGAGACCCAGTACTTC
CATSGRLAGGAQETQYF
>-|-|TRBJ2-3|13|TRBV6-5
TGTGCCAGCAGTTACTCCCACACAGATACGCAGTATTTT
CASSYSHTDTQYF
>once|TRBD2|TRBJ2-5|16|TRBV10-3
TGTGCCATCAGTGAGGCTAGCGGGGGGGCCGGGGAGACCCAGTACTTC
CAISEASGGAGETQYF
>-|TRBD1|TRBJ1-2|18|TRBV5-6
TGTGCCAGCAGCTCACTAACCGAAGGCACAGGGGCTAACTATGGCTACACCTTC
CASSSLTEGTGANYGYTF
>once|-|TRBJ2-7|15|TRBV19
TGTGCCAGTAGTATAGGTCTCGGCGGGTCCTACGAGCAGTACTTC
CASSIGLGGSYEQYF
>-|-|TRBJ1-1|14|TRBV27
TGTGCCAGCACTTGGGGGGTAGGGAACACTGAAGCTTTCTTT
CASTWGVGNTEAFF
>-|-|TRBJ2-7|15|TRBV28
TGTGCCAGCAGTTCCCATAGCGGCGGTTCCTACGAGCAGTACTTC
CASSSHSGGSYEQYF
>once|TRBD1|TRBJ1-2|12|TRBV7-2
TGTGCCAGCAGCAGGGACAGCCGAAACAACACCTTC
CASSRDSRNNTF
>once|-|TRBJ2-2|16|TRBV5-8
TGTGCCAGCAGTCGAGGGAAAATATCGAACACCGGGGAGCTGTTTTTT
CASSRGKISNTGELFF
>-|TRBD2|TRBJ2-3|16|TRBV5-1
TGCGCCAGCAGCCCCGAGGGACTAGCGGGCACAGATACGCAGTATTTT
CASSPEGLAGTDTQYF
>-|-|TRBJ2-1|15|TRBV5-5
TGTGCCAGCAGCTTGCTGACAGGTAACTACAATGAGCAGTTCTTC
CASSLLTGNYNEQFF
>-|TRBD1|TRBJ2-1|15|TRBV7-9
TGTGCCAGCAGCTTAGCCGCCCGGACAGGGCATGAGCAGTTCTTC
CASSLAARTGHEQFF
>-|TRBD2|TRBJ2-3|16|TRBV6-2/TRBV6-3
TGTGCCAGCAGTCGAACCAGCGGGGGCTTCACAGATACGCAGTATTTT
CASSRTSGGFTDTQYF
>-|-|TRBJ2-6|17|TRBV9
TGTGCTACGTTGGAGGGGTCAACTTACTCTGGGGCCAACGTCCTGACTTTC
CATLEGSTYSGANVLTF
>-|TRBD1|TRBJ2-1|15|TRBV4-1
TGCGCCAGCAGCCCGGGACAGGTCTCCTACAATGAGCAGTTCTTC
CASSPGQVSYNEQFF
>once|TRBD2|TRBJ2-3|15|TRBV5-4
TGTGCCAGCAGCCAACCCACCGGGGGGGCGGATACGCAGTATTTT
CASSQPTGGADTQYF
>once|TRBD1|TRBJ1-1|13|TRBV12-5
TGTGCTACAGGAGGACAGGGGGCCGCTGAAGCTTTCTTT
CATGGQGAAEAFF
>-|-|TRBJ1-2|16|TRBV13
TGTGCCAGCAGCTTAGGGGAGGGGCAAGCTAACTATGGCTACACCTTC
CASSLGEGQANYGYTF
>-|-|TRBJ1-6|12|TRBV11-2
TGTGCCAGCAGCTTAACTAGCTCACCCCTCCACTTT
CASSLTSSPLHF
>-|-|TRBJ2-5|14|TRBV25-1
TGTGCCAGCAGTGACACGACAACACAAGAGACCCAGTACTTC
CASSDTTTQETQYF
>-|TRBD2|TRBJ2-1|15|TRBV7-2
TGTGCCAGCAGCTTAACTGCTAGCGGGGTCCGTAAAAAGTTCTTC
CASSLTASGVRKKFF
>once|-|TRBJ1-1|12|TRBV6-5
TGTGCCAGCCACACTGGGGGGACCCAAGCTTTCTTT
CASHTGGTQAFF
>-|TRBD2|TRBJ2-7|14|TRBV19
TGTGCCAGTAGTTTGGGTTGGACTAGCGGCGAGCAGTACTTC
CASSLGWTSGEQYF
>-|TRBD1|TRBJ1-2|13|TRBV6-5
TGTGCCAGCAGACTCACAGGGGTTAATGGCTACACCTTC
CASRLTGVNGYTF
>-|TRBD1|TRBJ1-1|14|TRBV27
TGTGCCAGTCGGACAGGGCGGACCAACACTGAAGCTTTCTTT
CASRTGRTNTEAFF
>-|TRBD2|TRBJ2-2|15|TRBV6-5
TGTGCCAGCAGTTCGACTAGCGGGGGGTACGGGGAGCTGTTTTTT
CASSSTSGGYGELFF
>-|-|TRBJ2-2|15|TRBV7-8
TGTGCCAGCAGCCCTAATATAGCGACCACCGGGGAGCTGTTTTTT
CASSPNIATTGELFF
>-|-|TRBJ1-4|15|TRBV11-2
TGTGCCAGCAGCTCCTACAGGACAACTAATGAAAAACTGTTTTTT
CASSSYRTTNEKLFF
>-|-|TRBJ1-2|13|TRBV19
TGTGCCAGTAGTGTGGAGGGGGGGAAAGGCTACACCTTC
CASSVEGGKGYTF
>-|-|TRBJ1-2|14|TRBV7-2
TGTGCCAGCAGCTCACCGACAGACCCCTATGGCTACACCTTC
CASSSPTDPYGYTF
>-|-|TRBJ1-1|14|TRBV10-1
TGCGCCAGCAGTGAGTCGACGCGAGGGTTTGAAGCTTTCTTT
CASSESTRGFEAFF